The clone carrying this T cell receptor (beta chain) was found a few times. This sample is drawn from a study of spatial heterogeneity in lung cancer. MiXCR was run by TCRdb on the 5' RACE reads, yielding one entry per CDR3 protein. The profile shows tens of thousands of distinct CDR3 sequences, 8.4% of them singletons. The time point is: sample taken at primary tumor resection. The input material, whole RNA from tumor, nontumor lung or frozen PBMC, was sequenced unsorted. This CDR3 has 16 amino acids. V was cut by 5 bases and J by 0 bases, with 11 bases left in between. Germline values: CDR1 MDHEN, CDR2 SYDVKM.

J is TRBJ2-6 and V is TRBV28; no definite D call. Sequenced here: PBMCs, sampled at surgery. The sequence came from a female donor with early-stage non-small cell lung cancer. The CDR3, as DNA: TGTGCCAGCAGTCTCCGACACCGCTCTGGGGCCAACGTCCTGACTTTC. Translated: CASSLRHRSGANVLTF.